The 29 T cell receptor beta chains in this list originate from one sample, sequenced in a study of graft-versus-host responses after intestinal transplantation. These TCRs are of unknown antigen specificity. Clones were read by immunoSEQ multiplex PCR, and TCRdb kept only the in-frame ones, dropping some. The sample comprises under 150,000 clones, about nine tenths of which are singletons, and roughly 0.17% rests with the top ten. The starting material was unstimulated CD4+ T cells sorted from spleen or lymph node cells, obtained before intestinal transplant. Source of these receptors: a human donor who received an intestinal transplant.

This clone was detected only once. The V gene is TRBV7-3, the J gene TRBJ2-1, with unresolved D. V was cut by 2 bases and J by 0 bases, with 8 bases left in between. CDR3 length: 15 amino acids. CDR1 is SGHTA, CDR2 FQGTGA, per germline. In DNA form, the CDR3 reads TGTGCCAGCAGCTTATTTTCGAGCTCCTACAATGAGCAGTTCTTC. It yields the protein CASSLFSSSYNEQFF.

The rearrangement joins TRBV7-8 to TRBJ2-1; 8 bases line up with TRBD2. CDR1 and CDR2 from the germline V gene are SGHVS and FQNEAQ. CDR3 length: 16 residues. The junction had 12 bases not matched to a gene; V was cut back by 5 bases and J by 6 bases. The CDR3 bases are TGTGCCAGCAGCCGCGTAGCGGGGATGGTGGCCAATGAGCAGTTCTTC. Amino acids: CASSRVAGMVANEQFF.

The genes are TRBV30 and TRBJ1-1; TRBD1 aligns across 7 bases. Per germline, CDR1 GTSNPN and CDR2 SVGIG (reference sequence). CDR3 length equals 13 residues. V lost 4 bases, J lost 3 bases, and 5 bases stayed unmatched. CDR3 in DNA: TGTGCCTGGACAACAGGGGCGGACACTGAAGCTTTCTTT. It codes for CAWTTGADTEAFF.

V is TRBV30 and J is TRBJ1-5, with D possibly being TRBD1 (6 bases). CDR1 and CDR2 from the germline V gene are GTSNPN and SVGIG (reference sequence). Trimming stripped 3 bases from V and 2 bases from J, with 23 bases between. The CDR3 covers 18 residues. The CDR3 loop is CAWSPPIGQPGRNQPQHF. The CDR3, as DNA: TGTGCCTGGAGCCCTCCAATCGGACAGCCCGGCCGCAATCAGCCCCAGCATTTT.

The V gene is TRBV7-8, the J gene TRBJ2-7, with D possibly being TRBD1 (6 bases). V was clipped by 5 bases and J by 2 bases, with 16 bases between them. CDR1 and CDR2 (germline): SGHVS, FQNEAQ. The CDR3 consists of 15 residues. CDR3 nucleotide sequence: TGTGCCAGCAGCCGAGGGGGTAGGGTTCCCTACGAGCAGTACTTC. Translated, it gives CASSRGGRVPYEQYF.

This clone was observed once. This chain links TRBV5-1 with TRBJ1-1; D is perhaps TRBD1 (5 bases). The V end lost 3 bases, the J end lost 2 bases, and 8 bases lay between the germline ends. CDR3 length: 13 residues. CDR1 is SGHRS, CDR2 YFSETQ, per germline. The CDR3 DNA reads as TGCGCCAGCAGCTCCCAGGGAAACACTGAAGCTTTCTTT. Translation: CASSSQGNTEAFF.

The genes are TRBV28 and TRBJ2-3; 9 bases are a match to TRBD2. The CDR3 is 18 residues long. The V gene end was trimmed by 7 bases and the J gene end by 2 bases; junction bases not matched to a gene: 16. CDR1 MDHEN and CDR2 SYDVKM come from the germline V gene. CDR3 sequence (DNA): TGTGCCAGCACTCCAGGGGGGGTAGCGGGAGTGTCCACAGATACGCAGTATTTT. It codes for CASTPGGVAGVSTDTQYF.

This clone was picked up one time. The chain uses TRBV5-1 and TRBJ2-7, with 7 bases identical to TRBD1. The CDR3 spans 14 residues. Germline V lookup: CDR1 SGHRS, CDR2 YFSETQ. V gave up 4 bases and J gave up 2 bases; unmatched junction bases: 6. The CDR3 region is CASSSRQGPYEQYF. The CDR3 DNA reads TGCGCCAGCAGCAGTCGACAGGGACCCTACGAGCAGTACTTC.

This clone was counted once. This sequence joins TRBV30 and TRBJ2-7; 9 nucleotides line up with TRBD2. CDR3 length: 14 residues. V lost 0 bases to trimming and J lost 6 bases; unmatched junction nucleotides: 6. Germline-derived CDR1 and CDR2 are GTSNPN and SVGIG (reference sequence). CDR3 DNA: TGTGCCTGGAGTGTACGCGGGGGGGTCGCCGAGCAGTACTTC. Translation gives CAWSVRGGVAEQYF.

This chain links TRBV28 with TRBJ1-2; D might be TRBD1 (5 bases). Trimming cost V 2 bases and J 6 bases, with 16 bases left between them. The CDR3 spans 15 residues. Germline CDR1 is MDHEN and CDR2 is SYDVKM. The CDR3 DNA follows: TGTGCCAGCAGTTTAGCGTCGTCCCAGACAGATGGCTACACCTTC. Translating it yields CASSLASSQTDGYTF.

The J gene is TRBJ1-2, the V gene TRBV27; no clear D. Germline CDR1 MNHEY, CDR2 SMNVEV (reference sequence). This CDR3 has 17 residues. V lost 4 bases and J lost 1, with 19 bases in between. In DNA, the CDR3 is TGTGCCAGCAGTTCGCAATATAACTGGGAGCGTAACTATGGCTACACCTTC. It is translated as CASSSQYNWERNYGYTF.

This rearrangement joins TRBV28 to TRBJ1-2, with 7 positions matching TRBD1. V trimming: 6 bases; J trimming: 1 base; junction bases outside the gene matches: 8. CDR3 size: 15 residues. Germline CDR1 is MDHEN and CDR2 is SYDVKM. The DNA for the CDR3 is TGTGCCAGCAGCCCCGGGACAGCGGTTAACTATGGCTACACCTTC. It translates to CASSPGTAVNYGYTF.

The table lists this clone with a count of one. J is TRBJ2-3 and V is TRBV10-2, with a tentative D call TRBD1 (5 bases). Germline CDR1 is WSHSY and CDR2 is SAAADI. The CDR3 is 14 residues long. The ends were cut back, 7 bases at V and 0 bases at J, with 11 bases in the middle. DNA of the CDR3: TGCGCCAGCAAAGGGGCCCCTAGCACAGATACGCAGTATTTT. As protein: CASKGAPSTDTQYF.

The chain has TRBV7-2 and TRBJ2-7; 9 positions match TRBD1. V shed 4 bases and J 2 bases; nucleotides not matched to a gene: 3. CDR3 length: 14 residues. Germline CDR1 reads SGHTA; CDR2 reads FQGNSA. CDR3 in DNA: TGTGCCAGCAGCTCCGGGACAGGGACCTACGAGCAGTACTTC. This codes for CASSSGTGTYEQYF. Full variable domain (outside the CDR3, taken from reference TRBV7-2 and TRBJ2-7): GAGVSQSPSNKVTEKGKDVELRCDPISGHTALYWYRQSLGQGLEFLIYFQGNSAPDKSGLPSDRFSAERTGGSVSTLTIQRTQQEDSAVYLCASSSGTGTYEQYFGPGTRLTVT.

The chain recombines TRBV7-2 with TRBJ2-7; a possible D gene is TRBD2 (5 bases). V dropped 6 bases and J dropped 2 bases, with 14 bases sitting between them. Germline CDR1 SGHTA, CDR2 FQGNSA. This CDR3 contains 14 residues. CDR3 in amino acids: CASSPTGLPYEQYF. The CDR3 nucleotides are TGTGCCAGCAGTCCAACCGGACTTCCCTACGAGCAGTACTTC. The variable domain in full, completed from reference TRBV7-2 and TRBJ2-7, reads GAGVSQSPSNKVTEKGKDVELRCDPISGHTALYWYRQSLGQGLEFLIYFQGNSAPDKSGLPSDRFSAERTGGSVSTLTIQRTQQEDSAVYLCASSPTGLPYEQYFGPGTRLTVT.

This rearrangement joins TRBV11-2 to TRBJ1-2; TRBD1 might be the D (5 bases). Per germline, CDR1 SGHAT and CDR2 FQNNGV. There are 15 residues in the CDR3. V was cut by 5 bases and J by 0 bases, with 13 bases left in between. CDR3 nucleotides: TGTGCCAGCAGCGACAGACCGGGTCCTAACTATGGCTACACCTTC. Its protein is CASSDRPGPNYGYTF. Using reference TRBV11-2 and TRBJ1-2 for the parts outside the CDR3, the full variable domain is EAGVAQSPRYKIIEKRQSVAFWCNPISGHATLYWYQQILGQGPKLLIQFQNNGVVDDSQLPKDRFSAERLKGVDSTLKIQPAKLEDSAVYLCASSDRPGPNYGYTFGSGTRLTVV.

The chain employs TRBV5-1 and TRBJ1-2; D is unclear. CDR1 is SGHRS, CDR2 YFSETQ, per germline. V was clipped by 1 base and J by 6 bases, with 10 bases between them. The CDR3 has 13 amino acids. The CDR3, as DNA: TGCGCCAGCAGCTTGATAACAGCAAATGGCTACACCTTC. This codes for CASSLITANGYTF.

This clone was seen just once. V and J are TRBV4-1 and TRBJ2-1; perhaps TRBD1 as D (6 bases). The V gene's germline CDR1 is MGHRA and CDR2 YSYEKL. V was cut by 3 bases and J by 2 bases, with 11 bases left in between. The CDR3 runs to 15 residues. This CDR3 reads CASSQTGTTYNEQFF. DNA for the CDR3: TGCGCCAGCAGCCAGACAGGTACTACCTACAATGAGCAGTTCTTC.

This chain uses TRBV7-2 with TRBJ1-1, with 7 bases aligning to TRBD1. The CDR3 runs 14 residues. With V trimmed by 5 bases and J by 1 base, 4 bases remained unmatched. Germline-derived CDR1 and CDR2 are SGHTA and FQGNSA. In DNA form, the CDR3 reads TGTGCCAGCAGCCGACAGGGCTGGAACACTGAAGCTTTCTTT. It specifies CASSRQGWNTEAFF.

The chain combines TRBV28 with TRBJ2-1; 7 positions agree with TRBD2. In germline, CDR1 is MDHEN, CDR2 SYDVKM. V was pared by 4 bases and J by 6 bases, with 9 bases of the junction left unmatched. This CDR3 comprises 15 residues. The CDR3: CASSSTGGGSNEQFF. Written as DNA, the CDR3 is TGTGCCAGCAGTTCAACGGGAGGCGGGAGCAATGAGCAGTTCTTC.

The chain carries TRBV6-5 and TRBJ2-1; 14 positions match TRBD2. This CDR3 is built from 16 residues. The ends lost 4 bases at V and 8 bases at J; junction bases unmatched: 7. In germline, CDR1 is MNHEY, CDR2 SVGAGI. The CDR3 DNA reads as TGTGCCAGCAGTTCCCCCGGGACTAGCGGGAGCGATGAGCAGTTCTTC. Its protein is CASSSPGTSGSDEQFF.

The rearrangement uses TRBV6-1 and TRBJ2-3; 7 nucleotides line up with TRBD2. V lost 4 bases to trimming and J lost 0 bases; unmatched junction nucleotides: 16. The CDR3 totals 19 residues. Germline CDR1 and CDR2: MNHNS and SASEGT. The CDR3 is CASSGLIAGSTPSTDTQYF. The CDR3 DNA reads as TGTGCCAGCAGTGGACTTATAGCGGGTTCTACCCCTAGCACAGATACGCAGTATTTT.

The chain uses TRBV28 and TRBJ1-3; TRBD1 might be the D (6 bases). The ends were cut back, 4 bases at V and 0 bases at J, with 13 bases in the middle. The germline gives CDR1 MDHEN, CDR2 SYDVKM. The CDR3 runs 16 residues. CDR3 DNA sequence: TGTGCCAGCAGTTCCCCGGGACAACCCTCTGGAAACACCATATATTTT. Protein sequence: CASSSPGQPSGNTIYF.

This clone has only a few counts. The genes are TRBV5-6 and TRBJ2-7; TRBD2 matches at 11 bases. J lost 3 bases, V lost 3 bases, and 2 bases had no gene match. CDR3 length equals 14 residues. The germline V gene has CDR1 SGHDT and CDR2 YYEEEE. CDR3 nucleotides: TGTGCCAGCAGCTACGGACTAGCGGGCTACGAGCAGTACTTC. It yields the protein CASSYGLAGYEQYF.

Note on this clone: The same CDR3 arises from other DNA sequences in this sample as well. The chain joins TRBV5-1 to TRBJ1-5; perhaps TRBD1 as D (6 bases). Trimming cost V 0 bases and J 3 bases, with 7 bases left between them. Germline values: CDR1 SGHRS, CDR2 YFSETQ. CDR3 length: 14 residues. The CDR3 nucleotides read TGCGCCAGCAGCTTGGGGGGGCCCAATCAGCCCCAGCATTTT. This sequence encodes CASSLGGPNQPQHF. Variable domain in full (rest from reference TRBV5-1 and TRBJ1-5): KAGVTQTPRYLIKTRGQQVTLSCSPISGHRSVSWYQQTPGQGLQFLFEYFSETQRNKGNFPGRFSGRQFSNSRSEMNVSTLELGDSALYLCASSLGGPNQPQHFGDGTRLSIL.

This clone was recorded a few times. The rearrangement uses TRBV30 and TRBJ1-4; no definite D call. Germline CDR1 reads GTSNPN; CDR2 reads SVGIG (reference sequence). This CDR3 comprises 13 residues. The V end was cut by 0 bases, the J end by 4 bases, with 6 bases between. Here the CDR3 DNA reads TGTGCCTGGAGTGTTTTCGGTAATGAAAAACTGTTTTTT. Amino acid sequence: CAWSVFGNEKLFF.

The chain couples TRBV2 to TRBJ1-2; D uncertain. V dropped 1 base and J dropped 7 bases, with 4 bases sitting between them. CDR1 and CDR2 from the germline V gene are SNHLY and FYNNEI. The CDR3 is 11 residues long. The CDR3 sequence is CASSEVSGYTF. In DNA, the CDR3 is TGTGCCAGCAGTGAAGTTAGTGGCTACACCTTC.

The rearrangement uses TRBV2 and TRBJ2-7, with D uncertain. Germline V gene lookup returns CDR1 SNHLY and CDR2 FYNNEI. Between the trimmed V and J ends, which lost 0 bases and 8 bases, there was a span of 17 bases. CDR3 size: 15 residues. For the CDR3, the DNA is TGTGCCAGCAGTGAAGCGCTCTACCCCTACGACAAGCAGTACTTC. Its protein product is CASSEALYPYDKQYF.

The sample holds one count of this clone. The chain links TRBV6-5 to TRBJ1-2; 9 nucleotides match TRBD1. Germline V lookup: CDR1 MNHEY, CDR2 SVGAGI. This CDR3 spans 15 amino acids. The junction had 11 bases not matched to a gene; V was cut back by 6 bases and J by 6 bases. CDR3 DNA: TGTGCCAGCAGCAACACAGGGGGCAGCTGGGATGGCTACACCTTC. Amino acid sequence: CASSNTGGSWDGYTF.